A selection of T cell receptor beta chains follows, all from one sample in a study of neoadjuvant anti-PD-1 for oral cavity cancer. Sequenced by immunoSEQ multiplex PCR; TCRdb stores in-frame clones only, minus some. The sample yields about 12,000 clones, about 63% seen once. This sample comprised PBMCs, obtained before nivolumab (anti-PD-1) treatment. These receptors all stem from a person between 40 and 80 years old with oral cavity squamous cell carcinoma. The CDR3 runs from the conserved cysteine through the conserved F or W. Fields, in order: D gene, V gene, J gene, clone size, CDR3 DNA, CDR3 protein. The D gene is left open where the match is weak. Clone size is given for some rows only: seen once, a few or many times, or a class if the clone is expanded.

d_gene: .
v_gene: TRBV12-5
j_gene: TRBJ2-2
abundance: .
CDR3nt: TGTGCTAGTGGTTTGACTAGCTCTACCGGGGAGCTGTTTTTT
CDR3aa: CASGLTSSTGELFF

d_gene: TRBD1
v_gene: TRBV28
j_gene: TRBJ1-6
abundance: .
CDR3nt: TGTGCCAGCAGTCCTGGGGGACAGCTCTATAATTCACCCCTCCACTTT
CDR3aa: CASSPGGQLYNSPLHF

d_gene: TRBD1
v_gene: TRBV18
j_gene: TRBJ1-2
abundance: .
CDR3nt: TGTGCCAGCTCACCGAACCCGACAGGGGGTGCCTATGGCTACACCTTC
CDR3aa: CASSPNPTGGAYGYTF

d_gene: .
v_gene: TRBV19
j_gene: TRBJ1-1
abundance: few
CDR3nt: TGTGCCAGTAGTCCGAACACAAGAGCTGAAGCTTTCTTT
CDR3aa: CASSPNTRAEAFF

d_gene: .
v_gene: TRBV7-9
j_gene: TRBJ2-5
abundance: few
CDR3nt: TGTGCCAGCAGCTTCCTAGGGCGCTTTCAAGAGACCCAGTACTTC
CDR3aa: CASSFLGRFQETQYF

d_gene: .
v_gene: TRBV2
j_gene: TRBJ1-1
abundance: .
CDR3nt: TGTGCCAGCAGGGGACAAATGAACACTGAAGCTTTCTTT
CDR3aa: CASRGQMNTEAFF

d_gene: TRBD1
v_gene: TRBV27
j_gene: TRBJ1-2
abundance: .
CDR3nt: TGTGCCAGCAGTTTAAAGGGGAGAAACAGGGGGCGCGATGGCTACACCTTC
CDR3aa: CASSLKGRNRGRDGYTF

d_gene: .
v_gene: TRBV15
j_gene: TRBJ1-3
abundance: few
CDR3nt: TGTGCCACCAGCAGAGATCTACAGGCCTCTGGAAACACCATATATTTT
CDR3aa: CATSRDLQASGNTIYF

d_gene: .
v_gene: TRBV5-1
j_gene: TRBJ1-4
abundance: .
CDR3nt: TGCGCCAGCAGCTTGGGCGAAAAACTGTTTTTT
CDR3aa: CASSLGEKLFF

d_gene: .
v_gene: TRBV6-1
j_gene: TRBJ2-2
abundance: .
CDR3nt: TGTGCCAGCAGTATCAGGACCGGGGAGCTGTTTTTT
CDR3aa: CASSIRTGELFF

d_gene: .
v_gene: TRBV19
j_gene: TRBJ2-7
abundance: .
CDR3nt: TGTGCCAGTTCACAGGGCGGTAACAGCGCCTATTTCGACGAGCAGTACTTC
CDR3aa: CASSQGGNSAYFDEQYF

d_gene: .
v_gene: TRBV7-9
j_gene: TRBJ1-1
abundance: .
CDR3nt: TGTGCCAGCAGCTTGGATGCCAGAACGAACACTGAAGCTTTCTTT
CDR3aa: CASSLDARTNTEAFF

d_gene: TRBD1
v_gene: TRBV4-1
j_gene: TRBJ1-4
abundance: .
CDR3nt: TGCGCCAGCAGCCCAGGACAGGGGGCGACTAATGAAAAACTGTTTTTT
CDR3aa: CASSPGQGATNEKLFF

d_gene: .
v_gene: TRBV29-1
j_gene: TRBJ2-7
abundance: .
CDR3nt: TGCAGCGCGACAGTATTCGGCGGGTACGAGCAGTACTTC
CDR3aa: CSATVFGGYEQYF

d_gene: .
v_gene: TRBV15
j_gene: TRBJ2-7
abundance: .
CDR3nt: TGTGCCACCAGCAGAGCCTTTCAGGGTATCGAGCAGTACTTC
CDR3aa: CATSRAFQGIEQYF

d_gene: .
v_gene: TRBV5-4
j_gene: TRBJ2-5
abundance: .
CDR3nt: TGTGCCAGCACCCCTGGGGGACTGCTAGGGACGGAGACCCAGTACTTC
CDR3aa: CASTPGGLLGTETQYF

d_gene: .
v_gene: TRBV28
j_gene: TRBJ2-7
abundance: few
CDR3nt: TGTGCCAGCAGTTCCCAACGAGTCGGGTCCTACGAGCAGTACTTC
CDR3aa: CASSSQRVGSYEQYF

d_gene: TRBD2
v_gene: TRBV7-2
j_gene: TRBJ2-5
abundance: .
CDR3nt: TGTGCCAGCAGCTTAAGTCAGCGGGGACCTCAAGAGACCCAGTACTTC
CDR3aa: CASSLSQRGPQETQYF

d_gene: .
v_gene: TRBV11-2
j_gene: TRBJ1-2
abundance: .
CDR3nt: TGTGCCAGCAGCTTAGGATCGGGGAACTATGGCTACACCTTC
CDR3aa: CASSLGSGNYGYTF

d_gene: .
v_gene: TRBV6-4
j_gene: TRBJ2-6
abundance: .
CDR3nt: TGTGCCAGCAGCAGAGACGGGGACTCTGGGGCCAACGTCCTGACTTTC
CDR3aa: CASSRDGDSGANVLTF

d_gene: .
v_gene: TRBV19
j_gene: TRBJ2-2
abundance: .
CDR3nt: TGTGCCAGTAGTCCCGGGACTCCGAACACCGGGGAGCTGTTTTTT
CDR3aa: CASSPGTPNTGELFF

d_gene: TRBD1
v_gene: TRBV7-2
j_gene: TRBJ1-2
abundance: once
CDR3nt: TGTGCCAGCAGGGCAGCAGGGGGCACGTATGGCTACACCTTC
CDR3aa: CASRAAGGTYGYTF

d_gene: TRBD2
v_gene: TRBV6-1
j_gene: TRBJ2-7
abundance: few
CDR3nt: TGTGCCAGCAGTGACGGGGGGAGGGACGAGCAGTACTTC
CDR3aa: CASSDGGRDEQYF

d_gene: .
v_gene: TRBV5-4
j_gene: TRBJ1-3
abundance: .
CDR3nt: TGTGCCAGCAGCTTGGGGCCGACGGGCGGAAACACCATATATTTT
CDR3aa: CASSLGPTGGNTIYF

d_gene: TRBD2
v_gene: TRBV19
j_gene: TRBJ2-2
abundance: .
CDR3nt: TGTGCCAGTAGTGGAGGGAGGGTATCTGGCGGGGAGCTGTTTTTT
CDR3aa: CASSGGRVSGGELFF

d_gene: .
v_gene: TRBV6-1
j_gene: TRBJ2-7
abundance: .
CDR3nt: TGTGCCAGCAGCGTGACGCCTTTAGAATCCTACGAGCAGTACTTC
CDR3aa: CASSVTPLESYEQYF

d_gene: TRBD1
v_gene: TRBV27
j_gene: TRBJ1-1
abundance: .
CDR3nt: TGTGCCAGCAGATACAGGGGAGGGACTGAAGCTTTCTTT
CDR3aa: CASRYRGGTEAFF

d_gene: TRBD1
v_gene: TRBV6-6
j_gene: TRBJ1-2
abundance: .
CDR3nt: TGTGCCAGCAGTTACCCCCGGACAGGGAGGGATGGCTACACCTTC
CDR3aa: CASSYPRTGRDGYTF

d_gene: .
v_gene: TRBV7-2
j_gene: TRBJ2-7
abundance: .
CDR3nt: TGTGCCAGCAGCTTAGTGGACAGATCCTACGAGCAGTACTTC
CDR3aa: CASSLVDRSYEQYF

d_gene: .
v_gene: TRBV4-1
j_gene: TRBJ1-4
abundance: .
CDR3nt: TGCGCCAGCAGCCAAGATATGGGGGGACTTACTAATGAAAAACTGTTTTTT
CDR3aa: CASSQDMGGLTNEKLFF

d_gene: TRBD1
v_gene: TRBV7-8
j_gene: TRBJ1-1
abundance: .
CDR3nt: TGTGCCAGCAGCCCAAGCAGGGGGCTAGGGGCTGAAGCTTTCTTT
CDR3aa: CASSPSRGLGAEAFF

d_gene: .
v_gene: TRBV5-6
j_gene: TRBJ1-6
abundance: .
CDR3nt: TGTGCCAGCAGCTTGGTGACAGCAAGCTCCTATAATTCACCCCTCCACTTT
CDR3aa: CASSLVTASSYNSPLHF

d_gene: TRBD1
v_gene: TRBV5-6
j_gene: TRBJ1-6
abundance: few
CDR3nt: TGTGCCAGCAGCTTGTTGGGACAGGGTTCACCCCTCCACTTT
CDR3aa: CASSLLGQGSPLHF

d_gene: TRBD1
v_gene: TRBV15
j_gene: TRBJ1-3
abundance: .
CDR3nt: TGTGCCACCAGCAACCGAGGACAGGGGGCTACGAACACCATATATTTT
CDR3aa: CATSNRGQGATNTIYF

d_gene: .
v_gene: TRBV9
j_gene: TRBJ2-5
abundance: few
CDR3nt: TGTGCCAGCAGCGCTGGAGGGGAAATAGTGAAGACCCAGTACTTC
CDR3aa: CASSAGGEIVKTQYF